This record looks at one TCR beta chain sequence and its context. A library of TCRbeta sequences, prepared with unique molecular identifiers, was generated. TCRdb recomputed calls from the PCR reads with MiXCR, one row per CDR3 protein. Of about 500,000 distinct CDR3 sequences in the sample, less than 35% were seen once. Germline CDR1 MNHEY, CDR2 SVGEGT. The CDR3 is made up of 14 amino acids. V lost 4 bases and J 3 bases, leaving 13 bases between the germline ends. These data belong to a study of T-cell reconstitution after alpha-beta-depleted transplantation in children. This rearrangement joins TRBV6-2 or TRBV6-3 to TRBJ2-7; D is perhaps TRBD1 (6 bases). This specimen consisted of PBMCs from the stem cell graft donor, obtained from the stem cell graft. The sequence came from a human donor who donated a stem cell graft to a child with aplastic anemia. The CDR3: CASSFTGPDYEQYF. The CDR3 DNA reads TGTGCCAGCAGTTTTACAGGGCCTGACTACGAGCAGTACTTC.